This entry is about one T cell receptor (beta chain). Its antigen is not yet known. The record has no base qualities; no much larger clone is one base away. Taken from the germline V gene (reference sequence), the CDR1 and CDR2 loops are SEHNR and FQNEAQ. The CDR3 spans 15 residues, from the cysteine through the phenylalanine. CDR3 DNA only is kept here, 45 bases in frame from base 1. V loses 5 bases at its end and J loses 8 bases; junction bases beyond the gene matches: 10. The label giving this sample's time point can be read as: baseline before first vaccination. The vaccinee samples were drawn from two UK trials, COV001 and COV002, one of which was a single-blind randomized controlled phase 2/3 trial testing AZD1222 (ChAdOx1 nCoV-19) in healthy adults. For TCRbeta chain sequencing, PBMC samples were collected from trial participants at day 0 and at day 28 after the second dose. The CDR3 regions of human TCRbeta chains were subjected to immunosequencing. The source study handled its data this way. TCRs in the repertoires were matched against a reference library of SARS-CoV-2-specific TCRs that had been generated with the MIRA antigen-specificity platform. Breadth was defined as the fraction of unique TCRs that were SARS-CoV-2-associated, and depth was defined as the fraction of total T cells that were SARS-CoV-2-associated. Using the MIRA data, each spike-specific TCR was mapped to the spike region that the TCR reacts to and placed in a CD4 or CD8 class. Log10-transformed breadth and depth values were compared by one-way ANOVA with Sidak's multiple comparisons tests. What TCRdb holds here is the immuneACCESS table cut down to in-frame rearrangements. Part of the clones is not present; checked against another copy, under half of the missing clones reflect an unresolved V gene, and the others are unexplained. That table furnishes V, J and clone size, whereas the DNA furnished D and trimming. In all, the sample holds over 110,000 clones, and 80% to 95% of those were seen once. Approximately 3.4% of the sample is taken by the ten largest.

This entry is derived from a study of T cell responses to AZD1222 COVID-19 vaccine (TCRdb year 2021). Broadly, across the study: Because spike-specific TCR depth and breadth did not differ between the two schedules, AZD1222 recipients who got a second dose at roughly 4 weeks were pooled with those who got a second dose at roughly 12 weeks. TCR sequencing was performed for 230 to 250 trial participants, of whom around 210 were given two doses of AZD1222 and 26 were given two doses of MenACWY control vaccine. Trial participants were enrolled by age into 18-55, 56-69 and 70-plus year subgroups, with approximately 150, 30 and 60 TCR-sequenced participants respectively. Overall study results and their limits: Reportedly, close to half of the unique spike-specific TCRs recognized epitopes lying outside the regions that are mutated in the B.1.351 and B.1.1.7 variants. Because no day 14 peak-response samples were available, the repertoires could be characterized only after the peak T cell response. The whole spike protein was spanned by vaccine-associated CD4 TCRs, and dominant responses were seen in regions 160-218 and 743-854. Only 5 to 7 AZD1222 recipients were SARS-CoV-2 seropositive at baseline, limiting conclusions about previously exposed vaccinees. In the small 56-69-year group, the increase in depth fell short of significance, most likely because of low power. Participants were mostly white British, with more females than males. The authors suggested clonal diversity may have been underestimated. Spike-specific TCR breadth and depth rose significantly after two AZD1222 doses compared with day 0 and with MenACWY recipients.

The V gene is TRBV7-9 and the J gene is TRBJ2-1; 9 bases in the middle match TRBD2. Specimen: peripheral blood, collected on day 0 of AZD1222 vaccination. The clonotype originates from an adult in good health. The nucleotide sequence is TGTGCCAGCAGCCCAACGGGACTAGCCAACGATGAGCAGTTCTTC. The encoded protein is CASSPTGLANDEQFF.